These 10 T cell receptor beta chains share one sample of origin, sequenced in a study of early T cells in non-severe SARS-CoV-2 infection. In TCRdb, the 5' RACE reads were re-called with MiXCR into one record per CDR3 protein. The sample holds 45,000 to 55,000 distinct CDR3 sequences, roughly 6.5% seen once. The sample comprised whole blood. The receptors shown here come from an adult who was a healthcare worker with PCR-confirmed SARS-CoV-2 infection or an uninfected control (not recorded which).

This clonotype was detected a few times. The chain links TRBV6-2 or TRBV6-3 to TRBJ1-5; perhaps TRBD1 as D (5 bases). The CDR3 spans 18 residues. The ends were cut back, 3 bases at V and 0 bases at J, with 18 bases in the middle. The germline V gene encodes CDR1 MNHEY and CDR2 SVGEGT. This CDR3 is CASSYFIQDGHSNQPQHF. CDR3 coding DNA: TGTGCCAGCAGTTATTTTATTCAGGACGGACATAGCAATCAGCCCCAGCATTTT.

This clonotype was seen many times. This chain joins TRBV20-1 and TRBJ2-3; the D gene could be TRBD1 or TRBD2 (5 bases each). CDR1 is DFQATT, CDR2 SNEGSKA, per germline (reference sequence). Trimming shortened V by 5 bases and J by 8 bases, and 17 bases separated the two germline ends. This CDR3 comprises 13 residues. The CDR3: CSAARDLGGTQYF. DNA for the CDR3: TGCAGTGCTGCACGGGACCTCGGAGGTACGCAGTATTTT.

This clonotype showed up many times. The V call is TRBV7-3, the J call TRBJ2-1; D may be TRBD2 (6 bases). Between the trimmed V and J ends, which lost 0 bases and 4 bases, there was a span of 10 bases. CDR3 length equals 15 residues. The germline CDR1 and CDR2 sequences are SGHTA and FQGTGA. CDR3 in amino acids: CASSLTRDTYNEQFF. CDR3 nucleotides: TGTGCCAGCAGCTTAACGCGGGATACTTACAATGAGCAGTTCTTC.

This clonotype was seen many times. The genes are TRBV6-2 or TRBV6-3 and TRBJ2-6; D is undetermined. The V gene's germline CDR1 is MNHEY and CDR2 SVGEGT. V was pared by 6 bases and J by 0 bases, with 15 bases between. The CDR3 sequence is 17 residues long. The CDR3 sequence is CASSPTPYSSGANVLTF. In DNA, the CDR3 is TGTGCCAGCAGCCCCACGCCCTACAGCTCTGGGGCCAACGTCCTGACTTTC.

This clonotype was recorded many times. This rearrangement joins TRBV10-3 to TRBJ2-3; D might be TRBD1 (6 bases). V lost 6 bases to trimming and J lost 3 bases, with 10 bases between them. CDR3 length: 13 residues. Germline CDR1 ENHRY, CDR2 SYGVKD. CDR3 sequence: CAISTTGTDTQYF. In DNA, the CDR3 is TGTGCCATCAGCACAACAGGGACAGATACGCAGTATTTT.

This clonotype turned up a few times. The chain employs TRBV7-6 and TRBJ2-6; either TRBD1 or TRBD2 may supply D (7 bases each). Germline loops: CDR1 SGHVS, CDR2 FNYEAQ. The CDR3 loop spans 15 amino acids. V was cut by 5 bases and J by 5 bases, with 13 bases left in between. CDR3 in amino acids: CASSQRGQRANVLTF. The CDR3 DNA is TGTGCCAGCAGCCAGCGGGGACAGAGGGCCAACGTCCTGACTTTC.

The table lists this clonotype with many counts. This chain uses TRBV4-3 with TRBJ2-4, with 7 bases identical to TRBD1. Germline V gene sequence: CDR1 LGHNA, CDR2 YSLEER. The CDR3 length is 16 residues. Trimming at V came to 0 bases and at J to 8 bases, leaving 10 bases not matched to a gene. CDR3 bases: TGCGCCAGCAGCCAAGATCAGTTAACAGGGGAGCACATTCAGTACTTC. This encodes CASSQDQLTGEHIQYF.

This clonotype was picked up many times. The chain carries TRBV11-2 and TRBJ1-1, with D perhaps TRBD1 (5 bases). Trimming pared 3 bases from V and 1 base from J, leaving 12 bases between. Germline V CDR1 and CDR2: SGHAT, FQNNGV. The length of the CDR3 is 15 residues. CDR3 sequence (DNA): TGTGCCAGCAGCTTCCGGGGGACCAGGAACACTGAAGCTTTCTTT. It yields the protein CASSFRGTRNTEAFF. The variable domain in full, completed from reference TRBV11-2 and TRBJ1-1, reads EAGVAQSPRYKIIEKRQSVAFWCNPISGHATLYWYQQILGQGPKLLIQFQNNGVVDDSQLPKDRFSAERLKGVDSTLKIQPAKLEDSAVYLCASSFRGTRNTEAFFGQGTRLTVV.

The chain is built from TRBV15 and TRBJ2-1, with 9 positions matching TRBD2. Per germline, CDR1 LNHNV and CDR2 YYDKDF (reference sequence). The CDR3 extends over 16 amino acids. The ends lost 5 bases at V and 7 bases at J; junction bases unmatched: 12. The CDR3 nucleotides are TGTGCCACCAGCGGTAGCGGGGGACCCCTAATGAATGAGCAGTTCTTC. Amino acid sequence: CATSGSGGPLMNEQFF.

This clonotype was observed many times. As DNA, the CDR3 is TGTGCCAGCAGTCGGGGCCCGGATCAGCCCCAGCATTTT. It yields the protein CASSRGPDQPQHF. The chain joins TRBV6-5 to TRBJ1-5; perhaps TRBD1 as D (5 bases). The germline V gene has CDR1 MNHEY and CDR2 SVGAGI. This CDR3 comprises 13 residues. Between the trimmed V and J ends, which lost 5 bases and 5 bases, there was a span of 10 bases.